Reported below is one T cell receptor beta chain. This sample is drawn from a study of T cell changes during pregnancy in multiple sclerosis. This CDR3 has 17 amino acids. Germline loops: CDR1 SGHNT, CDR2 YENEEA. Trimming pared 5 bases from V and 7 bases from J, leaving 24 bases between. Produced via immunoSEQ multiplex PCR; TCRdb's table is partial and in-frame only. The sample lists around 100,000 clones, around nine tenths seen once, with just over 0.75% in the top ten. The material sequenced was peripheral blood, taken in the second trimester of pregnancy. The clonotype comes from a female donor in good health, enrolled as a control in a pregnancy study. The J gene is TRBJ2-1, the V gene TRBV11-3; possible D gene TRBD2, 6 bases. This chain's CDR3 is CASSRPLEGSLLNEQFF. The CDR3 DNA follows: TGTGCCAGCAGCCGCCCTCTGGAGGGGAGTTTGTTGAATGAGCAGTTCTTC.